This T cell receptor (beta chain) was identified during a study of cytomegalovirus exposure and HLA in healthy donors. Whole-study results and caveats: Cytomegalovirus association was listed for 150 or so TCR beta chains.

The trim removed 4 bases at V and 3 bases at J, leaving 6 bases unmatched. The CDR3 runs 15 residues. Germline values: CDR1 SGHRS, CDR2 YFSETQ. This table comes from immunoSEQ multiplex PCR, and its TCRdb copy is limited to in-frame clones, with some not included. This sample yields around 95,000 clones, of which about 85% are seen a single time; approximately 22% belongs to the top ten. Turning to this clone: Its antigen remains unknown.

J is TRBJ2-1 and V is TRBV5-1; the match to TRBD1 covers 8 bases. The source material was PBMCs. This receptor was identified in a man aged 18 to 35 in good health and CMV-seropositive. The CDR3 DNA reads as TGCGCCAGCAGCCGACAGGGGAGTGACTACAATGAGCAGTTCTTC. This translates into CASSRQGSDYNEQFF.